The 17 T cell receptor beta chains reported below all come from one sample, sequenced in a study of immune evolution from preneoplasia to lung adenocarcinoma. The protocol was immunoSEQ multiplex PCR, while the TCRdb copy is restricted to in-frame clones and leaves out a portion. The sample lists approximately 6,800 clones, around 85% occurring once. The source material was FFPE invasive lung adenocarcinoma tissue. The receptors here all came from a person aged 50-75 years with lung adenocarcinoma.

This chain connects TRBV28 to TRBJ2-5; D not resolved. The CDR3 is 13 amino acids. The V gene lost 9 bases and the J gene lost 3 bases, with 14 bases spanning the gap. In germline, CDR1 is MDHEN, CDR2 SYDVKM. CDR3 nucleotides: TGTGCCAGTTCCGATAACAATAAAGAGACCCAGTACTTC. It is translated as CASSDNNKETQYF.

The genes are TRBV29-1 and TRBJ1-4; D is unclear. The CDR3 is 15 residues long. V lost 6 bases and J lost 0, with 14 bases in between. Germline V gene lookup returns CDR1 SQVTM and CDR2 ANQGSEA. CDR3 DNA: TGCAGCGTGCCCTCGCCGGGGTCAACTAATGAAAAACTGTTTTTT. Translated: CSVPSPGSTNEKLFF.

The gene calls are TRBV2 and TRBJ1-3; 8 bases fit TRBD1. The CDR3 has 14 amino acids. The germline CDR1 and CDR2 sequences are SNHLY and FYNNEI. V shed 9 bases and J 0 bases; nucleotides not matched to a gene: 4. The CDR3 loop reads CARTTGDSGNTIYF. The CDR3 nucleotides are TGTGCCAGAACGACAGGGGACTCTGGAAACACCATATATTTT.

The chain is built from TRBV6-1 and TRBJ2-7; a weak D match, TRBD1 (6 bases). This CDR3 region has 13 residues. Germline lookup yields CDR1 MNHNS and CDR2 SASEGT. The ends were cut back, 7 bases at V and 3 bases at J, with 13 bases in the middle. CDR3 nucleotides: TGTGCCAGCACCTTCGACAGGTTCTACGAGCAGTACTTC. As protein: CASTFDRFYEQYF.

The chain employs TRBV7-8 and TRBJ1-2; D possibly corresponds to TRBD1 (6 bases). Germline-derived CDR1 and CDR2 are SGHVS and FQNEAQ. CDR3 length: 13 amino acids. Trimming removed 5 bases from V and 4 bases from J, with 11 bases in between. CDR3 DNA: TGTGCCAGCAGCCCCGGACAGTCCTATGGCTACACCTTC. Residues: CASSPGQSYGYTF.

The table lists this clone with a count of one. The chain couples TRBV27 to TRBJ2-1; D possibly corresponds to TRBD2 (7 bases). Germline CDR1 MNHEY, CDR2 SMNVEV (reference sequence). Trimming took off 4 bases at V and 2 bases at J, with 12 bases between the two ends. The CDR3 sequence is 15 residues long. CDR3 sequence: CASSSAGQPYNEQFF. The CDR3 nucleotides are TGTGCCAGCAGTTCAGCGGGACAACCCTACAATGAGCAGTTCTTC.

Only one count was recorded for this clone. The CDR3 loop reads CAISDGLAGGEYEQYF. CDR3 nucleotide sequence: TGTGCCATCAGTGATGGTCTAGCGGGAGGAGAATACGAGCAGTACTTC. The chain links TRBV10-3 to TRBJ2-7, with 11 bases identical to TRBD2. The CDR3 length is 16 residues. Germline V lookup: CDR1 ENHRY, CDR2 SYGVKD. The V gene end was trimmed by 3 bases and the J gene end by 4 bases; junction bases not matched to a gene: 8.

This chain links TRBV2 with TRBJ1-2; 9 nucleotides agree with TRBD1. The CDR3 is made up of 14 amino acids. The germline V gene has CDR1 SNHLY and CDR2 FYNNEI. The ends lost 6 bases at V and 2 bases at J; junction bases unmatched: 4. This CDR3 reads CASSQGQGNYGYTF. Here the CDR3 DNA reads TGTGCCAGCAGCCAAGGACAGGGGAACTATGGCTACACCTTC.

The chain employs TRBV18 and TRBJ2-1; 8 nucleotides align to TRBD1. The CDR3 contains 16 residues. Per the germline V gene, CDR1 is KGHSH and CDR2 is LQKENI. V shed 8 bases and J 7 bases; nucleotides not matched to a gene: 16. CDR3 DNA: TGTGCCAGCACGACAGGGGAGACACTGAACCGGAATGAGCAGTTCTTC. This translates into CASTTGETLNRNEQFF.

V gene TRBV29-1 combines with J gene TRBJ2-7; 9 bases line up with TRBD2. The CDR3 has 13 residues. The V gene end was trimmed by 7 bases and the J gene end by 6 bases; junction bases not matched to a gene: 10. The germline V gene encodes CDR1 SQVTM and CDR2 ANQGSEA. The DNA of the CDR3 is TGCAGCGCTCGACTAGCGGAAGGGTCCGAGCAGTACTTC. Translating it yields CSARLAEGSEQYF.

The CDR3 sequence: CAITGGGETDTQYF. CDR3 DNA sequence: TGTGCCATCACCGGGGGCGGGGAAACAGATACGCAGTATTTT. The chain employs TRBV10-3 and TRBJ2-3; either TRBD1 or TRBD2 may supply D (6 bases each). Germline V CDR1 and CDR2: ENHRY, SYGVKD. V dropped 7 bases and J dropped 3 bases, with 14 bases sitting between them. The CDR3 sequence is 14 residues long.

J is TRBJ2-7 and V is TRBV7-6, with a weak D call TRBD1 (5 bases). V lost 1 base and J 3 bases, leaving 10 bases between the germline ends. CDR3 length equals 14 residues. CDR1 and CDR2 (germline): SGHVS, FNYEAQ. CDR3 bases: TGTGCCAGCAGCTTAGGAAGGGGTCACTACGAGCAGTACTTC. As protein: CASSLGRGHYEQYF.

V is TRBV28 and J is TRBJ2-5; unclear D gene. Trimming shortened V by 6 bases and J by 3 bases, and 11 bases separated the two germline ends. The CDR3 is made up of 13 amino acids. Per germline, CDR1 MDHEN and CDR2 SYDVKM. The CDR3 sequence: CASSSPRKETQYF. CDR3 nucleotides: TGTGCCAGCAGCTCCCCTAGGAAAGAGACCCAGTACTTC.

The chain joins TRBV30 to TRBJ1-2, with D unresolved. V lost 1 base to trimming and J lost 4 bases, with 16 bases between them. The germline CDR1 and CDR2 sequences are GTSNPN and SVGIG (reference sequence). The CDR3 covers 15 residues. The CDR3: CAWSASRPFIYGYTF. The CDR3, as DNA: TGTGCCTGGAGTGCTAGTAGGCCGTTTATCTATGGCTACACCTTC.

The genes are TRBV5-4 and TRBJ2-3; D gene unclear. This CDR3 region has 12 residues. V shed 3 bases and J shed 6 bases, with 8 bases lying between them. Germline V gene sequence: CDR1 SGHNT, CDR2 YYREEE (reference sequence). CDR3 region: CASSSVGDTQYF. The CDR3 coding sequence is TGTGCCAGCAGCTCGGTAGGGGATACGCAGTATTTT.

The chain links TRBV5-1 to TRBJ1-2; D not resolved. Germline V gene lookup returns CDR1 SGHRS and CDR2 YFSETQ. This CDR3 is 13 amino acids long. V was shortened by 0 bases and J by 3 bases, with 6 bases between the two germline ends. The CDR3 protein is CASSLGGDYGYTF. In DNA, the CDR3 is TGCGCCAGCAGCTTGGGCGGGGACTATGGCTACACCTTC.

Only one count was recorded for this clone. The chain carries TRBV7-9 and TRBJ1-1; 9 bases are a match to TRBD1. V lost 5 bases, J lost 8 bases, and 9 bases stayed unmatched. The germline V gene encodes CDR1 SEHNR and CDR2 FQNEAQ (reference sequence). The CDR3 extends over 14 amino acids. The DNA of the CDR3 is TGTGCCAGCAGCCAGGGAATGGGACAGGGAGAAGCTTTCTTT. This gives the protein CASSQGMGQGEAFF.